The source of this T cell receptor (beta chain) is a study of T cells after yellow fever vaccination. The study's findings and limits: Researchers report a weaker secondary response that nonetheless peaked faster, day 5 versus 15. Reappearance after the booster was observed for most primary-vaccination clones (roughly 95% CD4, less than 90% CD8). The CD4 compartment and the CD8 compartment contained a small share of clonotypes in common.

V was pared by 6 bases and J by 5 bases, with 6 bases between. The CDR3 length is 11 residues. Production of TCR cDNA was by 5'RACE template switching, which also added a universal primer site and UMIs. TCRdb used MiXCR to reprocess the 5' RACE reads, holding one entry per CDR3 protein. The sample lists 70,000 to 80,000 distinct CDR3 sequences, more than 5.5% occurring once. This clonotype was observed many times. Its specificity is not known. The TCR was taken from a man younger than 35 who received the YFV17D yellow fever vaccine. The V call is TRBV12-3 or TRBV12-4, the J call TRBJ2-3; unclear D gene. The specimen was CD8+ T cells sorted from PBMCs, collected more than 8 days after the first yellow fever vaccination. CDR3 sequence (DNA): TGTGCCAGCAGGGTTGGAGATACGCAGTATTTT. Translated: CASRVGDTQYF.